The next 18 T cell receptor beta chains were all read from a single sample in a study of T cell responses to AZD1222 COVID-19 vaccine. TCRdb's copy holds only in-frame clones and misses some; the assay was immunoSEQ multiplex PCR. The table includes roughly 180,000 clones, approximately 90% detected once. The sequencing used peripheral blood, collected 28 days after the second AZD1222 dose. The origin of the receptors is an adult who received the AZD1222 COVID-19 vaccine.

This chain connects TRBV20-1 to TRBJ2-1; D gene uncertain. Per germline, CDR1 DFQATT and CDR2 SNEGSKA (reference sequence). This CDR3 has 15 amino acids. With 3 bases removed from V and 2 bases from J, the gap between germline ends came to 14 bases. The CDR3 region has the DNA TGCAGTGCTAGTGGTGGGCATGGTCCCTACAATGAGCAGTTCTTC. This encodes CSASGGHGPYNEQFF.

V is TRBV5-1 and J is TRBJ1-1; D is ambiguous. V lost 0 bases and J 0 bases, leaving 9 bases between the germline ends. Germline assignment: CDR1 SGHRS and CDR2 YFSETQ. The CDR3 loop spans 15 amino acids. DNA for the CDR3: TGCGCCAGCAGCTTGGGTGGGGTGCTGAACACTGAAGCTTTCTTT. Translation: CASSLGGVLNTEAFF.

This chain connects TRBV7-9 to TRBJ1-3; maybe TRBD1 (5 bases). This CDR3 is built from 15 residues. Germline V gives CDR1 SEHNR, CDR2 FQNEAQ (reference sequence). V shed 5 bases and J shed 3 bases, with 14 bases lying between them. CDR3 residues: CASSPPGLGGNTIYF. In DNA, the CDR3 is TGTGCCAGCAGCCCGCCGGGGCTGGGTGGAAACACCATATATTTT.

The rearrangement joins TRBV15 to TRBJ1-4; weak D call: TRBD1 (6 bases). Germline V gene data show CDR1 as LNHNV and CDR2 as YYDKDF (reference sequence). V shed 2 bases and J shed 1 base, with 17 bases lying between them. The CDR3 runs to 18 residues. In DNA, the CDR3 is TGTGCCACCAGCAGATGGGCAGGGGATATGGAAACTAATGAAAAACTGTTTTTT. It codes for CATSRWAGDMETNEKLFF.

The genes are TRBV30 and TRBJ1-1, with D possibly being TRBD1 (5 bases). The CDR3 runs to 13 residues. Germline V CDR1 and CDR2: GTSNPN, SVGIG (reference sequence). Trimming removed 5 bases from V and 2 bases from J, with 12 bases in between. The chain's CDR3 is CAWALQENTEAFF. In DNA form, the CDR3 reads TGTGCCTGGGCCTTACAGGAAAACACTGAAGCTTTCTTT. Combining the CDR3 with reference TRBV30 and TRBJ1-1 gives the whole variable domain SQTIHQWPATLVQPVGSPLSLECTVEGTSNPNLYWYRQAAGRGLQLLFYSVGIGQISSEVPQNLSASRPQDRQFILSSKKLLLSDSGFYLCAWALQENTEAFFGQGTRLTVV.

The CDR3 sequence is CASGSSGHEAFF. CDR3 nucleotide sequence: TGTGCCAGCGGTTCCTCGGGACATGAAGCTTTCTTT. This sequence joins TRBV7-9 and TRBJ1-1; D might be TRBD1 (6 bases). Trimming stripped 8 bases from V and 7 bases from J, with 14 bases between. The CDR3 has 12 amino acids. Germline V CDR1 and CDR2: SEHNR, FQNEAQ (reference sequence).

The chain has TRBV3-1 (or the pseudogene TRBV3-2) and TRBJ1-2; D unclear. Germline V gene lookup returns CDR1 LGHDT and CDR2 YNNKEL (reference sequence). The CDR3 loop spans 14 amino acids. V shed 1 base and J shed 6 bases, with 12 bases lying between them. This chain's CDR3 is CASSQGQESNGYTF. The CDR3 nucleotides are TGTGCCAGCAGCCAAGGCCAGGAGAGTAATGGCTACACCTTC.

The V call is TRBV15, the J call TRBJ1-5, with D perhaps matching TRBD1 (6 bases). This CDR3 comprises 16 residues. V was trimmed by 1 base and J by 5 bases, leaving 15 bases between them. The germline V gene has CDR1 LNHNV and CDR2 YYDKDF (reference sequence). The CDR3: CATSRGGGTLDQPQHF. The CDR3 nucleotides read TGTGCCACCAGCAGAGGAGGGGGGACTTTGGATCAGCCCCAGCATTTT.

The chain couples TRBV10-3 to TRBJ2-1; 10 nucleotides align to TRBD2. The length of the CDR3 is 15 residues. CDR1 and CDR2 from the germline V gene are ENHRY and SYGVKD. After removal of 2 bases from V and 7 bases from J, the junction contained 5 bases not matched to a gene. CDR3 sequence reads: CAISEVLAGANEQFF. The CDR3 DNA is TGTGCCATCAGTGAGGTCCTAGCGGGAGCGAATGAGCAGTTCTTC.

CDR3 residues: CAAEASMDRGMYGYTF. Written as DNA, the CDR3 is TGTGCCGCGGAAGCCTCCATGGACAGGGGGATGTATGGCTACACCTTC. The chain employs TRBV10-3 and TRBJ1-2, with 10 bases lining up with TRBD1. J gave up 5 bases and V 11 bases, and 17 bases lay outside the gene matches. This CDR3 region has 16 residues. Germline lookup yields CDR1 ENHRY and CDR2 SYGVKD.

The chain has TRBV5-6 and TRBJ2-3, with D tentatively TRBD1 (6 bases). V lost 1 base to trimming and J lost 5 bases, with 8 bases between them. The length of the CDR3 is 13 residues. The germline V gene encodes CDR1 SGHDT and CDR2 YYEEEE. This CDR3 is CASSLRGGDTQYF. CDR3 coding DNA: TGTGCCAGCAGCTTGAGAGGGGGAGATACGCAGTATTTT. The full variable domain, rest sourced from reference TRBV5-6 and TRBJ2-3, is DAGVTQSPTHLIKTRGQQVTLRCSPKSGHDTVSWYQQALGQGPQFIFQYYEEEERQRGNFPDRFSGHQFPNYSSELNVNALLLGDSALYLCASSLRGGDTQYFGPGTRLTVL.

V and J are TRBV30 and TRBJ1-5, with 8 positions matching TRBD1. J gave up 4 bases and V 1 base, and 3 bases lay outside the gene matches. Germline CDR1 GTSNPN, CDR2 SVGIG (reference sequence). This CDR3 has 14 amino acids. The CDR3 is CAWSDTGGNQPQHF. In nucleotides, the CDR3 is TGTGCCTGGAGTGATACAGGGGGGAATCAGCCCCAGCATTTT.

The sample holds one count of this clone. The chain joins TRBV4-3 to TRBJ2-6, with a weak D call TRBD2 (5 bases). CDR1 LGHNA and CDR2 YSLEER come from the germline V gene. The CDR3 sequence is 15 residues long. The V gene lost 3 bases and the J gene lost 3 bases, with 9 bases spanning the gap. As DNA, the CDR3 is TGCGCCAGCAGCCAGCTAGGGAGTGGGGCCAACGTCCTGACTTTC. Residues: CASSQLGSGANVLTF.

The chain recombines TRBV28 with TRBJ2-1, with 8 nucleotides matching TRBD2. Germline V CDR1 and CDR2: MDHEN, SYDVKM. There are 17 residues in the CDR3. J lost 0 bases, V lost 5 bases, and 9 bases had no gene match. CDR3: CASSPTSGRASYNEQFF. In DNA form, the CDR3 reads TGTGCCAGCAGTCCCACCTCCGGGAGGGCCTCCTACAATGAGCAGTTCTTC.

V is TRBV9 and J is TRBJ2-7; D may correspond to TRBD1 or TRBD2 (7 bases each). The CDR3 consists of 15 residues. Trimming shortened V by 3 bases and J by 3 bases, and 16 bases separated the two germline ends. CDR1 and CDR2 from the germline V gene are SGDLS and YYNGEE. The DNA of the CDR3 is TGTGCCAGCAGCGCAGGGGGGGTTAAGGACTACGAGCAGTACTTC. Residues: CASSAGGVKDYEQYF.

The chain links TRBV7-8 to TRBJ2-7; possibly TRBD1 for D (6 bases). The V gene's germline CDR1 is SGHVS and CDR2 FQNEAQ. Trimming left V 6 bases short and J 3 bases short, with 15 bases between. The CDR3 spans 14 residues. CDR3 sequence: CASSLRDTYYEQYF. The CDR3 nucleotides are TGTGCCAGCAGTTTAAGGGACACCTACTACGAGCAGTACTTC.

In this sample, this clone turned up a few times. This chain links TRBV2 with TRBJ1-4; 7 nucleotides match TRBD1. The germline V gene has CDR1 SNHLY and CDR2 FYNNEI. The CDR3 sequence is 14 residues long. J gave up 11 bases and V 6 bases, and 12 bases lay outside the gene matches. The CDR3 loop is CASSPTWDSGKLFF. The CDR3 DNA follows: TGTGCCAGCAGCCCGACTTGGGACAGCGGGAAACTGTTTTTT.

The chain combines TRBV28 with TRBJ1-2; the match to TRBD1 covers 9 bases. The CDR3 covers 14 residues. Germline loops: CDR1 MDHEN, CDR2 SYDVKM. The ends lost 4 bases at V and 4 bases at J; junction bases unmatched: 4. CDR3 coding DNA: TGTGCCAGCAGTTCCGGGACAGGGCCCTATGGCTACACCTTC. Protein: CASSSGTGPYGYTF.